These T cell receptor beta chains were read from a single sample in a study of blood T cell repertoires in COVID-19. Clones were read by immunoSEQ multiplex PCR, and TCRdb kept only the in-frame ones, dropping some. The sample includes roughly 250,000 clones, under 85% of them seen just once. Source material: peripheral blood. The receptors here all came from a human donor in a cohort sampled during active COVID-19. Both conserved end residues are part of each CDR3. The D gene is left open where the match is weak. For some rows the clone size is stated as once, few or many, or as a class when expanded; others skip it.

V: TRBV19
D: TRBD1
size: NA
J: TRBJ1-1
DNA: TGTGCCAGTAGTTCCAAGACAGGGGCGAACACTGAAGCTTTCTTT
CDR3: CASSSKTGANTEAFF

V: TRBV7-2
D: NA
size: NA
J: TRBJ2-3
DNA: TGTGCCAGCAGCCCTAACCCGGGGATAACCCGGGACACAGATACGCAGTATTTT
CDR3: CASSPNPGITRDTDTQYF

V: TRBV5-1
D: NA
size: once
J: TRBJ1-6
DNA: TGCGCCAGCAGCCCCGTGGAGAATTCACCCCTCCACTTT
CDR3: CASSPVENSPLHF

V: TRBV7-6
D: NA
size: NA
J: TRBJ1-4
DNA: TGTGCCAGCAGCTTAAGAATACAAGGGGCCGGAGAAAAACTGTTTTTT
CDR3: CASSLRIQGAGEKLFF

V: TRBV7-2
D: TRBD1
size: NA
J: TRBJ1-2
DNA: TGTGCCAGCAGCCCCCCGGGAGGGGGCCGGGTTTCGGGCTACACCTTC
CDR3: CASSPPGGGRVSGYTF

V: TRBV5-6
D: TRBD2
size: NA
J: TRBJ2-7
DNA: TGTGCCAGCAGCTCCTTGACTAGCGGATACAACGAGCAGTACTTC
CDR3: CASSSLTSGYNEQYF

V: TRBV7-9
D: TRBD2
size: once
J: TRBJ2-3
DNA: TGTGCCAGCAGCTTCATGTCGGGAGGGCCGACAGATACGCAGTATTTT
CDR3: CASSFMSGGPTDTQYF

V: TRBV28
D: NA
size: NA
J: TRBJ1-4
DNA: TGTGCCAGCAGTTCCATAACGGCGCGGGGGTGGGGGAATGAAAAACTGTTTTTT
CDR3: CASSSITARGWGNEKLFF

V: TRBV9
D: NA
size: NA
J: TRBJ2-1
DNA: TGTGCCAGCAGCGTAGGTCCAGATCCATACAATGAGCAGTTCTTC
CDR3: CASSVGPDPYNEQFF

V: TRBV24-1
D: TRBD2
size: NA
J: TRBJ2-7
DNA: TGTGCCACCAGTGACCGGCTAGCGGGAGCGCGCGAGCAGTACTTC
CDR3: CATSDRLAGAREQYF

V: TRBV24-1
D: NA
size: once
J: TRBJ2-3
DNA: TGTGCCACCAGAGTCGGGGATACGCAGTATTTT
CDR3: CATRVGDTQYF

V: TRBV19
D: TRBD1
size: NA
J: TRBJ1-1
DNA: TGTGCCAGTAAAAGGGACAGACTGAACACTGAAGCTTTCTTT
CDR3: CASKRDRLNTEAFF

V: TRBV3-1/TRBV3-2
D: TRBD1
size: NA
J: TRBJ2-7
DNA: TGTGCCAGCAGCCAAGAAGGTGGAGGGGACAGGGGTTTGGGGTACGAGCAGTACTTC
CDR3: CASSQEGGGDRGLGYEQYF

V: TRBV27
D: TRBD1
size: NA
J: TRBJ1-1
DNA: TGTGCCAGCAGTCGACCCAGGACAGGGGTTTCGTCAATTATGAACACTGAAGCTTTCTTT
CDR3: CASSRPRTGVSSIMNTEAFF

V: TRBV2
D: NA
size: once
J: TRBJ2-1
DNA: TGTGCCAGCAAGGAGTCGGGGATTTCGGTCGATGAGCAGTTCTTC
CDR3: CASKESGISVDEQFF

V: TRBV5-1
D: TRBD1
size: NA
J: TRBJ1-3
DNA: TGCGCCAGCAGCCGACAGGGATCCGGGGTCGGAAACACCATATATTTT
CDR3: CASSRQGSGVGNTIYF

V: TRBV9
D: NA
size: NA
J: TRBJ1-2
DNA: TGTGCCAGCAGCGTAGGGACCGGGATCCCGAGCTATGGCTACACCTTC
CDR3: CASSVGTGIPSYGYTF

V: TRBV5-5
D: NA
size: few
J: TRBJ2-7
DNA: TGTGCCAGCAGCTTGGTTTTTCAGACAAACTCCTACGAGCAGTACTTC
CDR3: CASSLVFQTNSYEQYF

V: TRBV25-1
D: NA
size: NA
J: TRBJ2-7
DNA: TGTGCCAGCAGTGAATATCCGGGGAGCTCCTACGAGCAGTACTTC
CDR3: CASSEYPGSSYEQYF

V: TRBV9
D: NA
size: NA
J: TRBJ2-2
DNA: TGTGCCAGCAGCGTATCCGGCAGGGCCCTAAGGAACTTGGCCGGGGAGCTGTTTTTT
CDR3: CASSVSGRALRNLAGELFF

V: TRBV19
D: NA
size: NA
J: TRBJ2-7
DNA: TGTGCCAGTAGTACCCGGTTGAGGGCAGGGGACTACGAGCAGTACTTC
CDR3: CASSTRLRAGDYEQYF

V: TRBV7-2
D: NA
size: NA
J: TRBJ2-5
DNA: TGTGCCAGCAGCTTAGGGACAGCCCAAGAGACCCAGTACTTC
CDR3: CASSLGTAQETQYF

V: TRBV18
D: TRBD2
size: NA
J: TRBJ2-6
DNA: TGTGCCAGCTCGTCCGGGACTAGCGGCTCTGGGGCCAACGTCCTGACTTTC
CDR3: CASSSGTSGSGANVLTF

V: TRBV10-3
D: NA
size: NA
J: TRBJ2-1
DNA: TGTGCCATCAGTGAGACGTCGGAGAATGAGCAGTTCTTC
CDR3: CAISETSENEQFF

V: TRBV5-1
D: NA
size: NA
J: TRBJ1-5
DNA: TGCGCCAGCAGCTTGGAGGGGCGAAGCAATCAGCCCCAGCATTTT
CDR3: CASSLEGRSNQPQHF

V: TRBV5-1
D: TRBD2
size: NA
J: TRBJ2-6
DNA: TGCGCCAGCAGCTTGGTGGCGGGAGTTACTGGGGCCAACGTCCTGACTTTC
CDR3: CASSLVAGVTGANVLTF

V: TRBV7-2
D: TRBD2
size: once
J: TRBJ2-3
DNA: TGTGCCAGCAGCTCTTTAGCGGGAGGCACAGATACGCAGTATTTT
CDR3: CASSSLAGGTDTQYF

V: TRBV20-1
D: NA
size: NA
J: TRBJ2-1
DNA: TGCAGTGGCCAGGGGAATGAGCAGTTCTTC
CDR3: CSGQGNEQFF

V: TRBV27
D: TRBD2
size: NA
J: TRBJ2-7
DNA: TGTGCCAGCAGTTTGTCTAGCGGGAGCCTCCCCTACGAGCAGTACTTC
CDR3: CASSLSSGSLPYEQYF

V: TRBV9
D: TRBD1
size: NA
J: TRBJ2-1
DNA: TGTGCCAGCAGCGAGCAGACAGGGCCCCATGAGCAGTTCTTC
CDR3: CASSEQTGPHEQFF

V: TRBV7-8
D: NA
size: NA
J: TRBJ1-5
DNA: TGTGCCAGCAGTCTTAGCGGCAGTCCCAATCAGCCCCAGCATTTT
CDR3: CASSLSGSPNQPQHF

V: TRBV14
D: NA
size: NA
J: TRBJ2-1
DNA: TGTGCCAGCAGCCAAGCAGCAGGGGTAAATGAGCAGTTCTTC
CDR3: CASSQAAGVNEQFF

V: TRBV7-2
D: TRBD2
size: few
J: TRBJ2-1
DNA: TGTGCCAGCAGCCCTCTGAAGCGGGAGTGGGACAATGAGCAGTTCTTC
CDR3: CASSPLKREWDNEQFF

V: TRBV11-2
D: NA
size: NA
J: TRBJ1-2
DNA: TGTGCCAGCAGCCCATCCCCCACAGTTAACTATGGCTACACCTTC
CDR3: CASSPSPTVNYGYTF

V: TRBV6-5
D: TRBD1
size: NA
J: TRBJ2-7
DNA: TGTGCCATTCAAGCCGGGACAGCACTATACGAGCAGTACTTC
CDR3: CAIQAGTALYEQYF

V: TRBV27
D: NA
size: NA
J: TRBJ2-1
DNA: TGTGCCAGCAGTTTATCGGGACTTCTTAATGAGCAGTTCTTC
CDR3: CASSLSGLLNEQFF

V: TRBV7-2
D: NA
size: NA
J: TRBJ2-2
DNA: TGTGCCAGCAGCTTGGTTACAAAGACGGGCGGGGAGCTGTTTTTT
CDR3: CASSLVTKTGGELFF

V: TRBV3-1/TRBV3-2
D: TRBD1
size: NA
J: TRBJ2-2
DNA: TGTGCCAGCAGCGCTAACAGGGGAAGGACCGGGGAGCTGTTTTTT
CDR3: CASSANRGRTGELFF

V: TRBV7-9
D: NA
size: NA
J: TRBJ2-3
DNA: TGTGCCAGCAGCTACAGCGGGTCTAGCACAGATACGCAGTATTTT
CDR3: CASSYSGSSTDTQYF

V: TRBV4-2
D: TRBD1
size: NA
J: TRBJ1-1
DNA: TGTGCCAGCAGCACGGGACAGACGAACACTGAAGCTTTCTTT
CDR3: CASSTGQTNTEAFF

V: TRBV27
D: TRBD2
size: NA
J: TRBJ2-5
DNA: TGTGCCAGCAGTTTCGGTAGCGGGGGGGCGGGAGAGACCCAGTACTTC
CDR3: CASSFGSGGAGETQYF

V: TRBV10-3
D: TRBD1
size: NA
J: TRBJ1-1
DNA: TGTGCCATCTCCGGGACAGAGAACACTGAAGCTTTCTTT
CDR3: CAISGTENTEAFF

V: TRBV12-5
D: NA
size: NA
J: TRBJ2-1
DNA: TGTGCTAGTGGTTTGGTAGGGCAGGGTGAGCAGTTCTTC
CDR3: CASGLVGQGEQFF

V: TRBV12-5
D: TRBD2
size: NA
J: TRBJ2-3
DNA: TGTGCTAGTGCCCGGACTAGCGGAACCACAGATACGCAGTATTTT
CDR3: CASARTSGTTDTQYF